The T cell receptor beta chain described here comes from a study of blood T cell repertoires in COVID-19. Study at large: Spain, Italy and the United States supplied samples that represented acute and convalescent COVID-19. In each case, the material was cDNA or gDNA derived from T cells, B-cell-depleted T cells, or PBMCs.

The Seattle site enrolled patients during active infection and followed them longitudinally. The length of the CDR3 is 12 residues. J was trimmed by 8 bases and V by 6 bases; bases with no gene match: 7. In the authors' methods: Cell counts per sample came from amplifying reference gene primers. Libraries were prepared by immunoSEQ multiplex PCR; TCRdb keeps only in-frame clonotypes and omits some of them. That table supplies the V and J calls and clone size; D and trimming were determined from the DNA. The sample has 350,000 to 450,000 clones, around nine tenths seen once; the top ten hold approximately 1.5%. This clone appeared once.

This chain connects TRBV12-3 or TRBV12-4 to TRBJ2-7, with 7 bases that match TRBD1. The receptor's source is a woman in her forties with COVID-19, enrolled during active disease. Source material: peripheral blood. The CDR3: CASSHRDRKQYF. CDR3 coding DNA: TGTGCCAGCAGCCATCGGGACAGAAAGCAGTACTTC.